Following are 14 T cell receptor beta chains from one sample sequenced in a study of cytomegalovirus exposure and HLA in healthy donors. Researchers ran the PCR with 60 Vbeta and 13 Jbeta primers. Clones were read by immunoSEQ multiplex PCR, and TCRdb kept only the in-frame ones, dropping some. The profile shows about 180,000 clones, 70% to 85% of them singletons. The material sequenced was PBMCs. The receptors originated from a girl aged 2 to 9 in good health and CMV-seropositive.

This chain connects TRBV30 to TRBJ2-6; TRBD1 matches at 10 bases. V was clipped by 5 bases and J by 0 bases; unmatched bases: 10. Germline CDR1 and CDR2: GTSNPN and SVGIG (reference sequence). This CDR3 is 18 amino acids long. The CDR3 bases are TGTGCCTGGCCACAGAGGGACAGGGGCCGCTCTGGGGCCAACGTCCTGACTTTC. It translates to CAWPQRDRGRSGANVLTF.

This CDR3 is CASSQSVTSGRGVGGEQYF. The CDR3 coding sequence is TGCGCCAGCAGCCAATCTGTTACTAGCGGGAGGGGAGTTGGCGGCGAGCAGTACTTC. V is TRBV4-1 and J is TRBJ2-7, with 13 bases lining up with TRBD2. V was clipped by 2 bases and J by 6 bases; unmatched bases: 16. The CDR3 has 19 residues. The germline CDR1 and CDR2 sequences are MGHRA and YSYEKL.

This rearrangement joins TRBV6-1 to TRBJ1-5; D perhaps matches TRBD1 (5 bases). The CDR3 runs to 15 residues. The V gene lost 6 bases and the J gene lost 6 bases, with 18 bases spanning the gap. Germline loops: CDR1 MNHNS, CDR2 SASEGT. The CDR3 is CASSARWGEGQPQHF. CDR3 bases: TGTGCCAGCAGCGCCCGATGGGGGGAGGGTCAGCCCCAGCATTTT.

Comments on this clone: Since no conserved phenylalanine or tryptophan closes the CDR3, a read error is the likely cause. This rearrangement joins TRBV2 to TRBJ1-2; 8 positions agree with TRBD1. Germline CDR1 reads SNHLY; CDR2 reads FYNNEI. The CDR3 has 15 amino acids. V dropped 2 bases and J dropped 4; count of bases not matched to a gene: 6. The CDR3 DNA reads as TGTGCCAGCAGTGAATCGGTAGGACAGGGCTATGGCTACACCCTC. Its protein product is CASSESVGQGYGYTL.

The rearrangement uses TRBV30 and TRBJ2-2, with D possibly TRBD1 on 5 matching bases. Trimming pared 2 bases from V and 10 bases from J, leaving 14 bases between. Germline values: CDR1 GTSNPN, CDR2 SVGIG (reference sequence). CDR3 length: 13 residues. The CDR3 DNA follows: TGTGCCTGGAGTAACGACAGCCTCGTGGAGCTGTTTTTT. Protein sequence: CAWSNDSLVELFF.

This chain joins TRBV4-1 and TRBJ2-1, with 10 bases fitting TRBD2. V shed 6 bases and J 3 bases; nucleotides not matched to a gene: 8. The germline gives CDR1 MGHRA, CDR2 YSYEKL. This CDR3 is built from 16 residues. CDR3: CASRPSGRVDYNEQFF. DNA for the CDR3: TGCGCCAGCAGACCCAGCGGGAGGGTTGACTACAATGAGCAGTTCTTC.

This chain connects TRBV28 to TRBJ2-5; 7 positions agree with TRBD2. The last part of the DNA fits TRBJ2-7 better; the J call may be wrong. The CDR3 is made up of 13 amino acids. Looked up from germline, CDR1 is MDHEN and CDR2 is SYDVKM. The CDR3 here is CATGGGHSYEQYF. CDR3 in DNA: TGTGCCACTGGGGGAGGGCACTCCTACGAGCAGTACTTC.

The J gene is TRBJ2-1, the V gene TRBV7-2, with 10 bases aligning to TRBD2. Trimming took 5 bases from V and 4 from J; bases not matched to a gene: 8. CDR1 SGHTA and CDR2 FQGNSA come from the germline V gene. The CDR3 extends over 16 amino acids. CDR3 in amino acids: CASSTLAGRPYNEQFF. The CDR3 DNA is TGTGCCAGCAGCACACTAGCGGGGAGACCTTACAATGAGCAGTTCTTC.

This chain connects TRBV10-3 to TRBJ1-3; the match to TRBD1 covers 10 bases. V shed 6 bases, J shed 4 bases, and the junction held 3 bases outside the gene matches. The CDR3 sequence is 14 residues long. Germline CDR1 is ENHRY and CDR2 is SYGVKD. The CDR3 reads CAIRRDRGGNTIYF. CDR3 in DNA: TGTGCCATCAGGAGGGACAGGGGCGGAAACACCATATATTTT.

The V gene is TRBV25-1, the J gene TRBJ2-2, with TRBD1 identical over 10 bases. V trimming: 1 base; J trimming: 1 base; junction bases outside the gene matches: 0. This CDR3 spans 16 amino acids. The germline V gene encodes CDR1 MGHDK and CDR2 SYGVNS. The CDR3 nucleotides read TGTGCCAGCAGTGAATGGGACAGGGGGAACACCGGGGAGCTGTTTTTT. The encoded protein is CASSEWDRGNTGELFF.

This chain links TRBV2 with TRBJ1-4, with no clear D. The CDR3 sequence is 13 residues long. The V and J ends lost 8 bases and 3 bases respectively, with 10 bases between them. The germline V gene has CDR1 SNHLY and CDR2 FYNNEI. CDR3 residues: CASHREANEKLFF. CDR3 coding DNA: TGTGCCAGCCATCGGGAGGCTAATGAAAAACTGTTTTTT. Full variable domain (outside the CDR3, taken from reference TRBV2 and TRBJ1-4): EPEVTQTPSHQVTQMGQEVILRCVPISNHLYFYWYRQILGQKVEFLVSFYNNEISEKSEIFDDQFSVERPDGSNFTLKIRSTKLEDSAMYFCASHREANEKLFFGSGTQLSVL.

This CDR3 reads CASSAAGHSYEQYF. DNA for the CDR3: TGTGCCAGCAGCGCGGCGGGCCATTCCTACGAGCAGTACTTC. This sequence joins TRBV9 and TRBJ2-7, with D possibly being TRBD2 (5 bases). Per the germline V gene, CDR1 is SGDLS and CDR2 is YYNGEE. The CDR3 consists of 14 residues. Trimming removed 3 bases from V and 1 base from J, with 11 bases in between.

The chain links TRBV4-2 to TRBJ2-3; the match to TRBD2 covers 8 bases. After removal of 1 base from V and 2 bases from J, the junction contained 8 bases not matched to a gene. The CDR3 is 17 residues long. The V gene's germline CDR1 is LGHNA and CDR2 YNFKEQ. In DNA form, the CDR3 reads TGTGCCAGCAGCCAAGGGTTAGGCGGGGGGAACACAGATACGCAGTATTTT. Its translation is CASSQGLGGGNTDTQYF.

The CDR3 DNA reads as TGTGCCAGCAGTGCTAGCTCCTCTCCGTACTTC. Translation: CASSASSSPYF. The chain combines TRBV2 with TRBJ2-4; possibly TRBD2 for D (5 bases). This CDR3 contains 11 residues. Germline values: CDR1 SNHLY, CDR2 FYNNEI. The V end lost 4 bases, the J end lost 15 bases, and 13 bases lay between the germline ends.